This T cell receptor (beta chain) was captured by sequencing in a study of blood T cells in healthy people across ages. The CDR3 runs 13 residues. Looked up from germline, CDR1 is SQVTM and CDR2 is ANQGSEA. This clonotype has a handful of counts. A second PCR, run for about 6 to 11 cycles, used a sample-barcoded 5' primer plus a J-beta primer mix. Each cDNA molecule received a tag from a template-switch adaptor that had 12 random nucleotides. MiXCR was run by TCRdb on the 5' RACE reads, yielding one entry per CDR3 protein. The sample records some 760,000 distinct CDR3 sequences, 25% being singletons. These records were also assigned to another study, of T cells of mothers and their children. That study reports: Relative to unrelated pairs, biologically related mother-child dyads exhibited marginally greater, non-significant overlap.

The sequencing input was blood. This receptor was obtained from a boy under 18 in good health. This chain connects TRBV29-1 to TRBJ2-5; 9 bases line up with TRBD1. The J call is doubtful: the DNA matches TRBJ2-7 better. The CDR3 bases are TGCAGCGGGTGGGACAGGGAAGGATACGAGCAGTACTTC. Amino acids: CSGWDREGYEQYF.